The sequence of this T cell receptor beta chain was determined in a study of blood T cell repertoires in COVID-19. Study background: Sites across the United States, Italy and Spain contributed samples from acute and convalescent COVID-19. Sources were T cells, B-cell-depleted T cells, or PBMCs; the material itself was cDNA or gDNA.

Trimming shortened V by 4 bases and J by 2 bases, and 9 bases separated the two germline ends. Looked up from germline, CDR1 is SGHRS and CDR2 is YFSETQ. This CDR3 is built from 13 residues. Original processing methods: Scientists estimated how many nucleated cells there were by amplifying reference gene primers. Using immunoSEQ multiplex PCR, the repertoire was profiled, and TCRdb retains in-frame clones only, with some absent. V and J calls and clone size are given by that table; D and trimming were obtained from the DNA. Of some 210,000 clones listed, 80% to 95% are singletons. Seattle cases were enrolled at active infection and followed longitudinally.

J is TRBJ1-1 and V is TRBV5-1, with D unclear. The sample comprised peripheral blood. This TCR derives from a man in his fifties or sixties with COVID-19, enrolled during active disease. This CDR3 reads CASSPRGNTEAFF. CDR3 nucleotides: TGCGCCAGCAGCCCCCGGGGAAACACTGAAGCTTTCTTT.